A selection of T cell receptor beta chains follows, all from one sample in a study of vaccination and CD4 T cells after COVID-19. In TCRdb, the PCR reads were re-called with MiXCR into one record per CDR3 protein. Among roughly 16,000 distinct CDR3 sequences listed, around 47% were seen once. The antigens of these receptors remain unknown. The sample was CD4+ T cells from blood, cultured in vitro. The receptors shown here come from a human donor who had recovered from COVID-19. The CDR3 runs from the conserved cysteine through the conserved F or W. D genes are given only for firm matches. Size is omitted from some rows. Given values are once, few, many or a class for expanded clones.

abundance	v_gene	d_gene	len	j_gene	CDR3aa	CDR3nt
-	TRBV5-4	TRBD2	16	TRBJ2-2	CASSLLAGDGSGELFF	TGTGCCAGCAGCTTGCTAGCGGGAGATGGTTCCGGGGAGCTGTTTTTT
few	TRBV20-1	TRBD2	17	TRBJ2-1	CSASFLAGGLGRNEQFF	TGCAGTGCTAGTTTCCTAGCGGGAGGGCTAGGTCGCAATGAGCAGTTCTTC
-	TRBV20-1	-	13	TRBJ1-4	CSAARRGNEKLFF	TGCAGTGCCGCGCGCAGGGGCAATGAAAAACTGTTTTTT
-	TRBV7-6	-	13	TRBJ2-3	CASSPQGTDTQYF	TGTGCCAGCAGCCCCCAGGGGACAGATACGCAGTATTTT
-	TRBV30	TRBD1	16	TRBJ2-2	CACGRGDRANTGELFF	TGTGCCTGCGGACGGGGGGACAGGGCAAACACCGGGGAGCTGTTTTTT
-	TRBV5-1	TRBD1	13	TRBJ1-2	CASSEQGAFGYTF	TGCGCCAGCAGCGAACAGGGGGCGTTCGGCTACACCTTC
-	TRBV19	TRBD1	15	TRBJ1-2	CASSKERTGDYGYTF	TGTGCCAGTAGTAAGGAGCGCACAGGGGACTATGGCTACACCTTC
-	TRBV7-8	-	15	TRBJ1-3	CASSWSWGPGNTIYF	TGTGCCAGCAGCTGGTCCTGGGGGCCTGGAAACACCATATATTTT
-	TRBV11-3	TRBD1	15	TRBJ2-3	CASSWGQGSTDTQYF	TGTGCCAGCAGCTGGGGACAGGGGAGCACAGATACGCAGTATTTT
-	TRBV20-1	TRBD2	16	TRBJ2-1	CSAGGTGTSGSNEQFF	TGCAGTGCTGGGGGCACCGGGACTAGCGGGAGCAATGAGCAGTTCTTC
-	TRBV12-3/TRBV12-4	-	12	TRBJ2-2	CASSLGTGELFF	TGTGCCAGCAGCCTCGGGACAGGGGAGCTGTTTTTT
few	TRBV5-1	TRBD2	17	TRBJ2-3	CASSPGLAGGSTDTQYF	TGCGCCAGCAGCCCCGGACTAGCGGGAGGGAGTACAGATACGCAGTATTTT
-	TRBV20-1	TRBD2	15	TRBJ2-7	CSATTGTSGRDEQYF	TGCAGTGCCACCACCGGGACTAGCGGGAGAGACGAGCAGTACTTC
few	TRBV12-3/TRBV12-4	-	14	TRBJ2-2	CASTTDWGTGELFF	TGTGCCAGCACCACGGACTGGGGGACCGGGGAGCTGTTTTTT
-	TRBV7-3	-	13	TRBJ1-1	CASSQQGNTEAFF	TGTGCCAGCAGCCAACAGGGAAACACTGAAGCTTTCTTT
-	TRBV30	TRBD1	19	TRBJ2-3	CAWRTTGQGRIPSTDTQYF	TGTGCCTGGAGGACTACGGGACAGGGGAGGATCCCTAGCACAGATACGCAGTATTTT
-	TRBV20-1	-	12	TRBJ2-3	CSAIDSPDTQYF	TGCAGTGCTATTGATTCTCCAGATACGCAGTATTTT
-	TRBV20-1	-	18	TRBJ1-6	CSALRTVRTRPYNSPLHF	TGCAGTGCACTTCGGACAGTCCGAACCCGACCTTATAATTCACCCCTCCACTTT
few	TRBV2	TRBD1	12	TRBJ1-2	CASRAQGDGYTF	TGTGCCAGCAGGGCACAGGGGGATGGCTACACCTTC
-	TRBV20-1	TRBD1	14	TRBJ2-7	CSVFDRGHTYEQYF	TGCAGCGTTTTCGACAGGGGTCATACCTACGAGCAGTACTTC
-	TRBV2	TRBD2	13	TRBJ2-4	CASRIGLAGYVHF	TGTGCCAGCAGGATAGGACTAGCGGGTTATGTCCACTTC
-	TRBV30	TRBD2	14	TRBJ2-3	CAWSAGWVTDTQYF	TGTGCCTGGTCAGCGGGGTGGGTCACAGATACGCAGTATTTT
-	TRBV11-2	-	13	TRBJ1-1	CASSLDRGTEAFF	TGTGCCAGCAGCTTAGATCGCGGCACTGAAGCTTTCTTT
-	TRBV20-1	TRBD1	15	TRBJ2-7	CSASLRTTGEDEQYF	TGCAGTGCTAGTCTCCGGACGACAGGGGAGGACGAGCAGTACTTC